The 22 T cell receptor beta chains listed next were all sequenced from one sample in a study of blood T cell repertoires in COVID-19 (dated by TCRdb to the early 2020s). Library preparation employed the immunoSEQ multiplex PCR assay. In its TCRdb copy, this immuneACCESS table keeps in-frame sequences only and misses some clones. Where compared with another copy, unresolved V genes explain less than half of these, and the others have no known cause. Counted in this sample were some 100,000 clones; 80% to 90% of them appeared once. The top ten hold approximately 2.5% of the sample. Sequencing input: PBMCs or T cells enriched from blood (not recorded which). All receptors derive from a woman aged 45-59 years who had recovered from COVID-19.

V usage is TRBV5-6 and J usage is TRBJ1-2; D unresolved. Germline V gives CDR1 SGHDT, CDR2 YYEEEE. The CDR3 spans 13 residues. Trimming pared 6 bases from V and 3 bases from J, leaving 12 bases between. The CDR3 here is CASTGRVDYGYTF. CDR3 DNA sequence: TGTGCCAGCACTGGGAGAGTGGACTATGGCTACACCTTC.

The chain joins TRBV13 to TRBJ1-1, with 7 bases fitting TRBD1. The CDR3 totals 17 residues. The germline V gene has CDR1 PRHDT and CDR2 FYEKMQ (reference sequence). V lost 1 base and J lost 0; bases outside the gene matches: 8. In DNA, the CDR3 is TGTGCCAGCAGCTTAGCGCCGGGACAGAGAATGAACACTGAAGCTTTCTTT. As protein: CASSLAPGQRMNTEAFF.

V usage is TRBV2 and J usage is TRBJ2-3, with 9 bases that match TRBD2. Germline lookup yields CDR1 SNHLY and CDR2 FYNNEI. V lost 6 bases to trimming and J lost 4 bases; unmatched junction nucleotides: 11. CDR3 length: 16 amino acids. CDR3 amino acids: CASRPWPSGVSDTQYF. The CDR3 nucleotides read TGTGCCAGCAGGCCCTGGCCTAGCGGGGTATCAGATACGCAGTATTTT.

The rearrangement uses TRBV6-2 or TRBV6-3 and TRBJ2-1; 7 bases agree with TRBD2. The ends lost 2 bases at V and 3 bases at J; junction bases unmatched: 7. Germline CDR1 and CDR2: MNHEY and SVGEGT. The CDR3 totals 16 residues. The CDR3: CASSYDLADLYNEQFF. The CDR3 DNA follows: TGTGCCAGCAGTTACGATCTAGCGGACCTCTACAATGAGCAGTTCTTC.

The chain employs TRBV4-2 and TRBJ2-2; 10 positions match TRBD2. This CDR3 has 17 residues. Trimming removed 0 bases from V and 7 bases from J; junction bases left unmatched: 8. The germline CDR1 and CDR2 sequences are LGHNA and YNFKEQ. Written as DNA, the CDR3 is TGTGCCAGCAGCCAAGATCCTAGCGGGAGTATTGGCGGGGAGCTGTTTTTT. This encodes CASSQDPSGSIGGELFF.

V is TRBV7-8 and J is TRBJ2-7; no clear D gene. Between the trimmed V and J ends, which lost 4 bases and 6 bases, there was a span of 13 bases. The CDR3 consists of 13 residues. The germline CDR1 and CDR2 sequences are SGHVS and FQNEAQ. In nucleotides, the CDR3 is TGTGCCAGCAGCTACCGAGCCCCGGGCGAGCAGTACTTC. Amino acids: CASSYRAPGEQYF.

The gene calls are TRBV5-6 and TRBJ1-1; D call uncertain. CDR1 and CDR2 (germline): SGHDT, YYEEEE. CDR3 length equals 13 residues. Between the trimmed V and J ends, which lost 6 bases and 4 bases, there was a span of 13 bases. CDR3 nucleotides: TGTGCCAGCACGGAGGGTTTGCTCACTGAAGCTTTCTTT. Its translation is CASTEGLLTEAFF.

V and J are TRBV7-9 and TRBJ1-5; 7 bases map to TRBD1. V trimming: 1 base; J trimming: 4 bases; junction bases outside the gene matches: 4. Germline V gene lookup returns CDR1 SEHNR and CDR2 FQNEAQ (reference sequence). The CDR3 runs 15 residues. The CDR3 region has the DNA TGTGCCAGCAGCTTAGGGCAGGGGGATAATCAGCCCCAGCATTTT. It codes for CASSLGQGDNQPQHF.

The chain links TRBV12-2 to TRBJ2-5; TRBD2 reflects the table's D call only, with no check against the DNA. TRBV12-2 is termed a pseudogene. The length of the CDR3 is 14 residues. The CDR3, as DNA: TGTGCAAGTCGCCGAGTATCCGGAGGGGAGACCCAGTACTTC. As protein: CASRRVSGGETQYF.

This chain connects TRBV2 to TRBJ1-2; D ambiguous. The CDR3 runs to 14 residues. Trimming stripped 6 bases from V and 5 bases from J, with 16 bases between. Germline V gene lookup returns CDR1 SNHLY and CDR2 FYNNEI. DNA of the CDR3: TGTGCCAGCAGCGACCGTAGTCTACAGTATGGCTACACCTTC. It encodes CASSDRSLQYGYTF.

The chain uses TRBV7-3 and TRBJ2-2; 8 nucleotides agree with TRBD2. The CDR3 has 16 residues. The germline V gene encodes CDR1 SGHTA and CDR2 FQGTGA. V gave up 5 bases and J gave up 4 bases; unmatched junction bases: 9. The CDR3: CASSPGTRRATGELFF. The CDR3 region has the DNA TGTGCCAGCAGCCCCGGGACTAGACGTGCCACCGGGGAGCTGTTTTTT.

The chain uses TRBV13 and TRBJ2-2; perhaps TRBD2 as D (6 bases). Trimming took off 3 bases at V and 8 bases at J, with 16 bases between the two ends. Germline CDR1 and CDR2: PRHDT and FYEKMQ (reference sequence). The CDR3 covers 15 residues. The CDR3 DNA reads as TGTGCCAGCAGCTTGGGGGGACCTAATGTAGGGGAGCTGTTTTTT. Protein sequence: CASSLGGPNVGELFF.

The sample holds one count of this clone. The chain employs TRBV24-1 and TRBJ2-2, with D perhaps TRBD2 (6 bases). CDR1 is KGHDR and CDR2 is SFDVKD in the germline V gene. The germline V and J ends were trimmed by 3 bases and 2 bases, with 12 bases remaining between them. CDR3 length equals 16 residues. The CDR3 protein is CATSDPLASNTGELFF. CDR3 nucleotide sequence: TGTGCCACCAGTGATCCACTAGCTAGTAACACCGGGGAGCTGTTTTTT.

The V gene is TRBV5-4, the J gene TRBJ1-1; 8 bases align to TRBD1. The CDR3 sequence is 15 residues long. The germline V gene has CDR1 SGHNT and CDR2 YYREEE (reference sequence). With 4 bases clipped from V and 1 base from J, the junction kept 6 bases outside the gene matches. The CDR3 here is CASSPPGTGNTEAFF. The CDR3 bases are TGTGCCAGCAGCCCTCCCGGGACAGGGAACACTGAAGCTTTCTTT.

Written as DNA, the CDR3 is TGCGCCAGCAGCTTGTCCACCCCTCAACTCACCGGGGAGCTGTTTTTT. Translated, it gives CASSLSTPQLTGELFF. The chain uses TRBV5-1 and TRBJ2-2; no clear D. V was cut by 1 base and J by 4 bases, with 14 bases left in between. The CDR3 loop spans 16 amino acids. Looked up from germline, CDR1 is SGHRS and CDR2 is YFSETQ.

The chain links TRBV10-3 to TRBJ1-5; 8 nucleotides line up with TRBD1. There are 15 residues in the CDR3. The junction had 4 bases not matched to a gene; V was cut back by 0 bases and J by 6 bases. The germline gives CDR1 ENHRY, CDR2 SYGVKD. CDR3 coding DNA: TGTGCCATCAGTGAGTCTCAGGGGGCGATTCAGCCCCAGCATTTT. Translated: CAISESQGAIQPQHF.

This CDR3 reads CASGDRSNTEAFF. The CDR3 nucleotides are TGCGCCAGCGGTGATAGATCAAACACTGAAGCTTTCTTT. V gene TRBV5-1 combines with J gene TRBJ1-1, with D unclear. The ends were cut back, 7 bases at V and 2 bases at J, with 12 bases in the middle. Per the germline V gene, CDR1 is SGHRS and CDR2 is YFSETQ. The CDR3 spans 13 residues. Full variable domain (outside the CDR3, taken from reference TRBV5-1 and TRBJ1-1): KAGVTQTPRYLIKTRGQQVTLSCSPISGHRSVSWYQQTPGQGLQFLFEYFSETQRNKGNFPGRFSGRQFSNSRSEMNVSTLELGDSALYLCASGDRSNTEAFFGQGTRLTVV.

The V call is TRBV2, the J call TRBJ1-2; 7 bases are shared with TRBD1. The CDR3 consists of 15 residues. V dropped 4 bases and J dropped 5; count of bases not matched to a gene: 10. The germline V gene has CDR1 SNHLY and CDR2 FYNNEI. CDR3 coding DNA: TGTGCCAGCAGTGTCGACAGGGCGACGATGTATGGCTACACCTTC. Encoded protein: CASSVDRATMYGYTF.

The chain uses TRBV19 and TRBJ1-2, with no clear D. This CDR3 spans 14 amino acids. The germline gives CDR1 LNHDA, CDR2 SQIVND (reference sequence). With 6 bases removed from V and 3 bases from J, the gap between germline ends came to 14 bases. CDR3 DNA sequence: TGTGCCAGTAGCATGACTTGGGTGGACTATGGCTACACCTTC. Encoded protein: CASSMTWVDYGYTF.

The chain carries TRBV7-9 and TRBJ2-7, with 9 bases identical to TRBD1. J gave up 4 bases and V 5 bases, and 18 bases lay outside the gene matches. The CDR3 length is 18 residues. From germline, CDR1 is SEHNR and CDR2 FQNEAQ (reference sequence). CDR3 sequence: CASSTSFGTGPKDYEQYF. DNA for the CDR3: TGTGCCAGCAGCACGTCCTTCGGGACAGGGCCAAAGGATTACGAGCAGTACTTC.

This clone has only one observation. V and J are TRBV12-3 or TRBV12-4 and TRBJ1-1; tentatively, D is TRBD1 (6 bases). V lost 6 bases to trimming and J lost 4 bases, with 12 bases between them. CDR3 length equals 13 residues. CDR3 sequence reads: CASSPGVSTEAFF. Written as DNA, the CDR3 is TGTGCCAGCAGCCCAGGGGTTAGCACTGAAGCTTTCTTT.

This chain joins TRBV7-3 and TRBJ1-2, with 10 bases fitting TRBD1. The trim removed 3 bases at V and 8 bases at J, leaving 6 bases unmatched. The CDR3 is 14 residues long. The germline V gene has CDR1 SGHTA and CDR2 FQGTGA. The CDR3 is CASSLGQGYGGYTF. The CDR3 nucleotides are TGTGCCAGCAGCTTGGGACAGGGGTACGGGGGCTACACCTTC.